The present T cell receptor beta chain was sequenced within a study of brain T cells in children with intractable seizures. General study points: Viral specificity was inferred only from CDR3 similarity; HCMV serostatus was unknown. Pre-surgery blood may have been undersampled, hiding some clones.

Comment on this clone: Its target is unknown.

The sequenced cases were selected for having the highest brain T cell transcript signatures. Only in-frame clones appear in the TCRdb table, and some are missing; sequencing was by immunoSEQ multiplex PCR. The sample lists 50,000 to 75,000 clones; around 96% were seen once. Trimming took 6 bases from V and 6 from J, leaving 9 bases between them. Germline lookup yields CDR1 MNHEY and CDR2 SVGAGI. The CDR3 has 12 amino acids. The chain couples TRBV6-5 to TRBJ1-3, with D perhaps matching TRBD1 (5 bases). This receptor was identified in a boy under two years old with focal cortical dysplasia and intractable seizures. The specimen comprised peripheral blood, sampled at surgery. The CDR3 DNA reads as TGTGCCAGCAGAACCAGGGCAAACACCATATATTTT. It encodes CASRTRANTIYF.